This is a list of T cell receptor beta chains from one sample in a study of a mutant IDH1 vaccine in newly diagnosed glioma. Repertoires were generated with immunoSEQ multiplex PCR, while TCRdb's copy carries only in-frame clones and drops some. The sample holds about 58,000 clones, around 80% seen once. No cognate antigen is known for these TCRs. The input for sequencing was PBMCs, taken from a glioma patient whose treatment included an IDH1 peptide vaccine. These receptors all stem from a woman aged 45 to 65 with glioma. Both conserved end residues are part of each CDR3. The D gene is left open where the match is weak. Expanded clones are given a class, and other clones once, few, many or no size at all.

-	TRBJ1-3	TRBD1	TRBV29-1	TGCAGCGTTGAAAGGGGGCGTCTGGACACCATATATTTT	CSVERGRLDTIYF
-	TRBJ1-5	-	TRBV15	TGTGCCACCAGCAGAGGGATCAATCAGCCCCAGCATTTT	CATSRGINQPQHF
-	TRBJ2-7	TRBD1	TRBV7-9	TGTGCCAGCGGGATCGGGACAGGGTTCGACGAGCAGTACTTC	CASGIGTGFDEQYF
-	TRBJ1-2	-	TRBV5-4	TGTGCCAGCAGCTTAGAACAGCCCTATGGCTACACCTTC	CASSLEQPYGYTF
-	TRBJ2-7	TRBD1	TRBV29-1	TGCAGCGTTCTCGGACAGGGGGTCTACGAGCAGTACTTC	CSVLGQGVYEQYF
-	TRBJ1-1	-	TRBV5-4	TGTGCCAGCAGCTTGGGTTCCAGAAACGTTGGCACTGAAGCTTTCTTT	CASSLGSRNVGTEAFF
-	TRBJ2-1	-	TRBV25-1	TGTGCCAGCTATCTACAGGGCGGTGAGCAGTTCTTC	CASYLQGGEQFF
-	TRBJ1-6	-	TRBV27	TGTGCCAGCAGTGGAGTTAATAATTCACCCCTCCACTTT	CASSGVNNSPLHF
-	TRBJ2-3	-	TRBV7-9	TGTGCCAGCAGCCTCACCGGACAGAAATCTGAATATACGCAGTATTTT	CASSLTGQKSEYTQYF
-	TRBJ1-2	-	TRBV4-3	TGCGCCAGCAGCCATCCGGAGGGCCGCGGCTACACCTTC	CASSHPEGRGYTF
-	TRBJ1-5	-	TRBV23-1	TGCGCCAGCAGTCTAAGAAATCGGCCCCAGCATTTT	CASSLRNRPQHF
-	TRBJ2-3	-	TRBV6-4	TGTGCCAGCAGTGACTCCGCACTCGTAGATACGCAGTATTTT	CASSDSALVDTQYF
-	TRBJ1-1	-	TRBV19	TGTGCCAGTAGTATTGGGTATTACGCTGAAGCTTTCTTT	CASSIGYYAEAFF
-	TRBJ1-1	-	TRBV30	TGTGCCTGGAGTGTTTGGGGGGGGAACACTGAAGCTTTCTTT	CAWSVWGGNTEAFF
-	TRBJ2-4	-	TRBV2	TGTGCCAGCAGTGAAGGTCAGCTAGCCAAAAACATTCAGTACTTC	CASSEGQLAKNIQYF
-	TRBJ2-7	-	TRBV18	TGTGCCAGCCGACACCCACTCTCCTACGAGCAGTACTTC	CASRHPLSYEQYF
-	TRBJ1-1	-	TRBV4-2	TGTGCCAGCAGCACGAGTCCGGGCACTGAAGCTTTCTTT	CASSTSPGTEAFF
-	TRBJ1-2	TRBD1	TRBV30	TGTGCCTGCCCGGACAGGCGTACGGGGGACTATGGCTACACCTTC	CACPDRRTGDYGYTF
-	TRBJ2-7	TRBD1	TRBV5-1	TGCGCCAGCAGCTCGGGGACAGGGCCCTACGAGCAGTACTTC	CASSSGTGPYEQYF
-	TRBJ2-6	-	TRBV6-4	TGTGCCAGCAGTCCAGTAACAGTGGCCTCTGGGGCCAACGTCCTGACTTTC	CASSPVTVASGANVLTF
few	TRBJ1-1	-	TRBV29-1	TGCAGCGCTCTGGACGTTTCCGAAGCTTTCTTT	CSALDVSEAFF
-	TRBJ1-2	-	TRBV11-3	TGTGCCAGCAGCCAGCGACAGGACTCCTATGGCTACACCTTC	CASSQRQDSYGYTF
-	TRBJ2-2	-	TRBV11-2	TGTGCCAGCAGCTTAGTATCGGCGAACACCGGGGAGCTGTTTTTT	CASSLVSANTGELFF
-	TRBJ2-7	TRBD1	TRBV4-2	TGTGCCAGCAGCCAAGAGACAGGGGGACCTCTGGAGCAGTACTTC	CASSQETGGPLEQYF
-	TRBJ2-5	TRBD2	TRBV2	TGTGCCAGCGGGACTATAAAAGAGACCCAGTACTTC	CASGTIKETQYF
once	TRBJ2-6	-	TRBV7-2	TGTGCCAGCATTTCCAGAAAAAGGACCTCTGGGGCCAACGTCCTGACTTTC	CASISRKRTSGANVLTF
-	TRBJ1-5	-	TRBV5-1	TGCGCCAGCAGCCCGGACAGCGGGGAGCAGCCCCAGCATTTT	CASSPDSGEQPQHF
once	TRBJ1-2	-	TRBV19	TGTGCCAGTAGTAACTCAGGGGTCCTTGGCTACACCTTC	CASSNSGVLGYTF
-	TRBJ2-3	-	TRBV5-4	TGTGCCAGCAGCTTGGGGGCGGGGGCCCTCACAGATACGCAGTATTTT	CASSLGAGALTDTQYF
once	TRBJ1-1	-	TRBV4-1	TGCGCCAGCAGCCCACAAGCACCAACGAACACTGAAGCTTTCTTT	CASSPQAPTNTEAFF
-	TRBJ2-7	-	TRBV19	TGTGCCAGTAGTATAGCTGCAGGGTCCAGCTCCTACGAGCAGTACTTC	CASSIAAGSSSYEQYF
-	TRBJ1-1	TRBD1	TRBV9	TGTGCCAGCAGCGTATTAGCAGGGGGAGTACACACTGAAGCTTTCTTT	CASSVLAGGVHTEAFF
-	TRBJ2-7	-	TRBV27	TGTGCCAGCAGGGACGCTCCGGGGGTGCAGTACTTC	CASRDAPGVQYF
-	TRBJ1-2	TRBD1	TRBV9	TGTGCCAGCAGCCCCACCATCAAGGACAGGTGGGATGGCTACACCTTC	CASSPTIKDRWDGYTF
-	TRBJ2-1	TRBD1	TRBV7-8	TGTGCCAGCAGCCAGACAGGGGTTTGGCCAAATGAGCAGTTCTTC	CASSQTGVWPNEQFF
-	TRBJ1-3	-	TRBV4-1	TGCGCCAGCAGCCAAGAGCCCCAGGGGACGTATGGAAACACCATATATTTT	CASSQEPQGTYGNTIYF
once	TRBJ1-4	-	TRBV21-1	TGTGCCAGCAGCCCAAAAGCCCCGACAGGGGGCAAGGGGGCTAATGAAAAACTGTTTTTT	CASSPKAPTGGKGANEKLFF
-	TRBJ2-1	-	TRBV6-1	TGTGCCAGCAACCCGGACTACATATTGGAGCAGTTCTTC	CASNPDYILEQFF
-	TRBJ1-5	TRBD1	TRBV25-1	TGTGCCAGCAGTGACGGGACAGGGATGTATAGCAATCAGCCCCAGCATTTT	CASSDGTGMYSNQPQHF
-	TRBJ1-5	-	TRBV7-2	TGTGCCAGCAGCTTAGTCGGGGGGGCAGAGCAGCCCCAGCATTTT	CASSLVGGAEQPQHF
-	TRBJ2-4	-	TRBV6-1	TGTGCCAGCAGTGTAGAAGGGGTTGCGGCCAAAAACATTCAGTACTTC	CASSVEGVAAKNIQYF
-	TRBJ1-1	-	TRBV29-1	TGCAGCGTTGGGTCAGGGAACACTGAAGCTTTCTTT	CSVGSGNTEAFF
-	TRBJ1-1	-	TRBV6-6	TGTGCCAGCAGTTACTCCCGGGGCGGCACTGAAGCTTTCTTT	CASSYSRGGTEAFF
few	TRBJ2-2	TRBD2	TRBV5-4	TGTGCCAGCAGCTTGTCGACTAGCGGGCGGGGCGGGGAGCTGTTTTTT	CASSLSTSGRGGELFF
-	TRBJ2-5	TRBD2	TRBV15	TGTGCCACCAGCAGAGAGGTGCCGCGGGGGGGCACGGAGACCCAGTACTTC	CATSREVPRGGTETQYF
-	TRBJ2-7	-	TRBV18	TGTGCCAGCTCACCAGAGACAGGAACCTACGAGCAGTACTTC	CASSPETGTYEQYF
-	TRBJ2-3	-	TRBV19	TGTGCCAGCGGGATCACAGATACGCAGTATTTT	CASGITDTQYF
-	TRBJ2-5	-	TRBV20-1	TGCAGTGCTAGAGATGTAGAGACCCAGTACTTC	CSARDVETQYF
-	TRBJ2-3	TRBD1	TRBV28	TGTGCCAGCAGCCCTCAAGGACAGGGGGAAACAGATACGCAGTATTTT	CASSPQGQGETDTQYF
-	TRBJ1-1	-	TRBV5-1	TGCGCCAGCAGCCAGGGGAGTTGGAGCGCTGAAGCTTTCTTT	CASSQGSWSAEAFF
once	TRBJ2-5	TRBD2	TRBV4-1	TGCGCCAGCAGCCAAGGGGGACTAGCGGGGGGGGTCCAAGAGACCCAGTACTTC	CASSQGGLAGGVQETQYF